This T cell receptor (beta chain) was identified in a study of blood T cell repertoires in COVID-19 (dated by TCRdb to about 2020). General notes on the study: Samples covering the acute and convalescent phases of COVID-19 were provided by collaborators in the United States, Italy and Spain. The prospective study material was composed of cDNA or gDNA derived from T cells, B-cell-depleted T cells, or PBMCs. Deeply sampled blood TCRbeta repertoires from subjects exposed to, actively infected with, or recovered from COVID-19 were included in the dataset. The repertoires were released in a freely available public database intended as a resource for research on the immune response to SARS-CoV-2. Samples were obtained from the ongoing ImmuneRACE study (first 160 participants) and from 1,254 subjects provided by 6 global collaborators. Sample metadata almost always included a de-identified subject ID, COVID-19 status, age in years and sex. Where HLA class I and class II types were available, the types were taken from metadata supplied by the sample provider, not from assay-based typing. Study-wide conclusions, independent of this receptor: How much clinical and demographic metadata was included differed by source and by participant, and the metadata was provided uncurated.

Note on this clone: The specificity of this receptor is unknown. No much larger clone is present one base from it, and per-base qualities are unavailable.

Each collaborating institution followed its own protocols to collect whole blood in K2EDTA tubes. For TCRbeta analysis, collaborator samples were shipped as frozen whole blood, as isolated PBMCs, or as DNA extracted from either sample type. The germline V gene encodes CDR1 ENHRY and CDR2 SYGVKD. Including the terminal cysteine and phenylalanine, the CDR3 comprises 14 residues. Of all the DNA, just the CDR3 is kept, 42 bases in frame from base 1. V lost 4 bases and J lost 0 bases; the stretch between them is 9 bases long. TCRbeta CDR3 regions were amplified from genomic DNA using the immunoSEQ Assay, a bias-controlled multiplex PCR. Per the authors' processing: Within the assay, amplification of reference gene primers was used to estimate how many nucleated cells each sample contained. Sequence reads were collapsed and filtered to measure the absolute abundance of every unique TCRbeta CDR3 rearrangement. Productive Simpson clonality was computed per sample as the square root of Simpson's diversity index over productive rearrangements. The immuneACCESS repertoire file appears here via TCRdb, limited to in-frame rearrangements. These files lack a portion of the clones; in checked studies, under half of the deficit traces to unresolved V genes, and the cause of the others is not known. V, J and clone size are those of that table, while D and trimming were read from the DNA. The sample table contains approximately 220,000 clones; only one count was recorded for roughly 80% of them. Over 9.5% of the sample is held by the ten biggest clonotypes.

Source material: peripheral blood. The rearrangement combines TRBV10-3 with TRBJ1-1; the D gene is not confidently resolved. The TCR was taken from an elderly woman with acute or convalescent COVID-19. The encoded CDR3 is CAISVDFLNTEAFF. The nucleotide sequence reads as follows: TGTGCCATCAGTGTGGACTTTTTGAACACTGAAGCTTTCTTT.